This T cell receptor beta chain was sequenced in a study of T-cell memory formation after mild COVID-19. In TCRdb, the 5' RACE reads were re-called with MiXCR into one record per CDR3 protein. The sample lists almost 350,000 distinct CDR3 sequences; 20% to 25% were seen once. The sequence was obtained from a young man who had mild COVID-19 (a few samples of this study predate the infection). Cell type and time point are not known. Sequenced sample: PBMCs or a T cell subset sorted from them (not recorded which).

CDR3 nucleotides: TGTGCCACCAGTGATTTACGCGGAGGTAATCAGCCCCAGCATTTT. The encoded protein is CATSDLRGGNQPQHF. The genes are TRBV24-1 and TRBJ1-5; D call uncertain. The CDR3 length is 15 residues. Germline CDR1 is KGHDR and CDR2 is SFDVKD. With 1 base removed from V and 4 bases from J, the gap between germline ends came to 10 bases.